The sequence of this TCR beta chain was determined in a study of tumour-infiltrating T cells in Burkitt lymphoma. Study overall: Survival, overall and progression-free, tracked with productive clonality.

This clone was picked up a small number of times. Method: immunoSEQ multiplex PCR; TCRdb's copy keeps in-frame clones and lacks some. Of roughly 5,400 clones in the sample, more than 8% were seen once. Germline V gives CDR1 MNHEY, CDR2 SMNVEV (reference sequence). Trimming left V 3 bases short and J 1 base short, with 6 bases between. The length of the CDR3 is 13 residues. The sequenced sample consisted of tumor tissue. This TCR was recovered from a human donor with diffuse large B-cell lymphoma. The chain is built from TRBV27 and TRBJ1-1; unclear D gene. Here the CDR3 reads CASSFAENTEAFF. The CDR3 coding sequence is TGTGCCAGCAGTTTTGCGGAGAACACTGAAGCTTTCTTT.